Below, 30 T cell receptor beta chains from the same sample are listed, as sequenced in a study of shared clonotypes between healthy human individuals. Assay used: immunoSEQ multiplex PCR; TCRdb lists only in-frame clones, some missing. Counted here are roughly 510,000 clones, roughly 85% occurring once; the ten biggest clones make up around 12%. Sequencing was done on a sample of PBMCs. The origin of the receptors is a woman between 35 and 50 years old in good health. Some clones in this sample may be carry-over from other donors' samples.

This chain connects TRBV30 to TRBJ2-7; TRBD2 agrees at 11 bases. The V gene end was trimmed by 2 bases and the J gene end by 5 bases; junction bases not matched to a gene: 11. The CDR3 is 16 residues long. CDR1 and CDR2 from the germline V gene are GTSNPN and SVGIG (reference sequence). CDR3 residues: CAWSRGVGLAGDEQYF. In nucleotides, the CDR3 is TGTGCCTGGAGTCGGGGGGTTGGACTAGCGGGCGACGAGCAGTACTTC.

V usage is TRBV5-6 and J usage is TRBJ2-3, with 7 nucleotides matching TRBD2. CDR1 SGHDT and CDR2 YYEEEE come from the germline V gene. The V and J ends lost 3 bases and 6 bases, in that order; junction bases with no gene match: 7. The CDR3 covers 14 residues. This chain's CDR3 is CASSSMAGADTQYF. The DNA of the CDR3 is TGTGCCAGCAGCTCAATGGCGGGAGCTGATACGCAGTATTTT.

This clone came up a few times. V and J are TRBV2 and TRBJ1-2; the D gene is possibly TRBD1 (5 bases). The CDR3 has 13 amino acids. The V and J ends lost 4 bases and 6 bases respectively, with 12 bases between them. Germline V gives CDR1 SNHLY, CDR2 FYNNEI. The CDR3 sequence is CASSARGENGYTF. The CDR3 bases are TGTGCCAGCAGTGCCCGGGGGGAAAATGGCTACACCTTC.

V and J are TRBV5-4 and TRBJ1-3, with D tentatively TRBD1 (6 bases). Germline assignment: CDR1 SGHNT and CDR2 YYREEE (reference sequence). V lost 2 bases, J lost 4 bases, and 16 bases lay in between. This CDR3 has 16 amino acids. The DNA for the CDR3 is TGTGCCAGCAGCTTAGGGCGGGGGCTGTCAGGAAACACCATATATTTT. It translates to CASSLGRGLSGNTIYF.

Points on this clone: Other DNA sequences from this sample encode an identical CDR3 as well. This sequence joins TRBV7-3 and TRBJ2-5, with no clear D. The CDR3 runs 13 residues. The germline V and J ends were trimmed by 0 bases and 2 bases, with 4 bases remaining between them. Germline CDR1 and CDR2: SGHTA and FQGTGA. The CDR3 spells CASSLTVQETQYF. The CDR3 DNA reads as TGTGCCAGCAGCTTAACGGTACAAGAGACCCAGTACTTC.

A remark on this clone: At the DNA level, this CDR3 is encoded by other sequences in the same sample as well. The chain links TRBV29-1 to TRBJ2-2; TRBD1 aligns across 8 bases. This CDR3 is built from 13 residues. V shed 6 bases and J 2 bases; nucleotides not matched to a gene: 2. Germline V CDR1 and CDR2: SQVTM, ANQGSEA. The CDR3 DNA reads TGCAGCGTCGACAGGGGAAACACCGGGGAGCTGTTTTTT. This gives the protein CSVDRGNTGELFF.

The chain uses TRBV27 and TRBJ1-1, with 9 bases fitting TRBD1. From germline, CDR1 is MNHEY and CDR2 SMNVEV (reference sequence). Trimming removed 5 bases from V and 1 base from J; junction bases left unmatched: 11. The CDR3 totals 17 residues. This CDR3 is CASSTSGTGRGNTEAFF. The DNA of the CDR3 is TGTGCCAGCAGTACCTCAGGGACAGGGAGAGGGAACACTGAAGCTTTCTTT.

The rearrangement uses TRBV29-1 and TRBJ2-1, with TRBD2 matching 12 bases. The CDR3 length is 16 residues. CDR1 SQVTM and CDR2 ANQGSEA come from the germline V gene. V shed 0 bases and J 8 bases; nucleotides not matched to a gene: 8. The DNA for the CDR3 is TGCAGCGTTGAAGAGTTCGGACTAGCGGGAAGGGATGAGCAGTTCTTC. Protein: CSVEEFGLAGRDEQFF.

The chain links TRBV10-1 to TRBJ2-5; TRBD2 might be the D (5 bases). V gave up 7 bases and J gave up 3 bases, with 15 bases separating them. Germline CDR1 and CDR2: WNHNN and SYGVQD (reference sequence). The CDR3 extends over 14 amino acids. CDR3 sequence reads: CASKPWRKKETQYF. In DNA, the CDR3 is TGCGCCAGCAAACCGTGGAGGAAAAAAGAGACCCAGTACTTC.

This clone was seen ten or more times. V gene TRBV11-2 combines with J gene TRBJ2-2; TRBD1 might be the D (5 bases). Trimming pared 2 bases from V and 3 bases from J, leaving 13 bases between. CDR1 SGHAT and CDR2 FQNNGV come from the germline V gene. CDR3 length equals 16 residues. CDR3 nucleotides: TGTGCCAGCAGCTTAAACCCAGGCAGGGACACCGGGGAGCTGTTTTTT. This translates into CASSLNPGRDTGELFF.

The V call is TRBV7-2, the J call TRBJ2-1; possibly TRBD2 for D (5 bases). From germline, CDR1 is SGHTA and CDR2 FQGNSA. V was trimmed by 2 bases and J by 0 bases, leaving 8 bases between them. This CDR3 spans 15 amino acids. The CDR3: CASSLSADSYNEQFF. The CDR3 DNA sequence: TGTGCCAGCAGCTTATCAGCGGACTCCTACAATGAGCAGTTCTTC.

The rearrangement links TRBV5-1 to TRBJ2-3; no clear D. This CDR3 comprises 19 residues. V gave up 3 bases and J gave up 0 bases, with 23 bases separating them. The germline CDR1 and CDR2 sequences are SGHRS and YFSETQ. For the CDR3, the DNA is TGCGCCAGCAGCTCCGCCGTTTGGGGTAGCAGCACTAGCACAGATACGCAGTATTTT. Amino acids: CASSSAVWGSSTSTDTQYF.

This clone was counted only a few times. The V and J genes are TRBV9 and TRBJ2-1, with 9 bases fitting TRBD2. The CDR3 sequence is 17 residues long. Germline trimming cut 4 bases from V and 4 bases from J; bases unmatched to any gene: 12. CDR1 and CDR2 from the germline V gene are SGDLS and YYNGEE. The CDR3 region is CASSPRGIAGDYNEQFF. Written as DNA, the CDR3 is TGTGCCAGCAGCCCCAGAGGGATAGCGGGAGATTACAATGAGCAGTTCTTC.

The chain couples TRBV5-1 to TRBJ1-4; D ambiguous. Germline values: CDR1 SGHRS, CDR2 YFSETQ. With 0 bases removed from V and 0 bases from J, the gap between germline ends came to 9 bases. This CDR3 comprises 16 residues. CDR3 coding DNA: TGCGCCAGCAGCTTGGGGGCCACTGCAACTAATGAAAAACTGTTTTTT. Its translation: CASSLGATATNEKLFF.

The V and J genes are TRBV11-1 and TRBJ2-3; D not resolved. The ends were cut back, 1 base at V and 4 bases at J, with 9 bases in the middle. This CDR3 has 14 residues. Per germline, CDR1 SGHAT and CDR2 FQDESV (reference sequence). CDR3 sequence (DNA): TGTGCCAGCAGCTTAGTAAGAGTTGCAGATACGCAGTATTTT. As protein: CASSLVRVADTQYF.

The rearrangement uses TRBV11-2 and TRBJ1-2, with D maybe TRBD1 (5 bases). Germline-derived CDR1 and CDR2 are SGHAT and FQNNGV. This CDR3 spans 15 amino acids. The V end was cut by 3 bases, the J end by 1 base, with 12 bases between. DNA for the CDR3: TGTGCCAGCAGCTTGAACAGGCTATTTAACTATGGCTACACCTTC. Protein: CASSLNRLFNYGYTF.

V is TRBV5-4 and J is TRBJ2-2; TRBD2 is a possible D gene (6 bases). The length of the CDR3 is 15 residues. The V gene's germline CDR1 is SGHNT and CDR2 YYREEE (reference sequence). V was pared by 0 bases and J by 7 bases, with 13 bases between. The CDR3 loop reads CASSLGQRADGELFF. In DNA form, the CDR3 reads TGTGCCAGCAGCTTGGGCCAGCGGGCTGACGGGGAGCTGTTTTTT.

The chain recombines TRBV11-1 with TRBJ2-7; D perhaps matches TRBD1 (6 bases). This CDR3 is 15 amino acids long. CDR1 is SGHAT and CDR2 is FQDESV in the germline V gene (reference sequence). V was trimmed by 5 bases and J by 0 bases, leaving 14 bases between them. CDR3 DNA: TGTGCCAGCAGCCGCGACAGGCCGAGCTCCTACGAGCAGTACTTC. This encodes CASSRDRPSSYEQYF. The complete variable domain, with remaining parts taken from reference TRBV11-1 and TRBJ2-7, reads EAEVAQSPRYKITEKSQAVAFWCDPISGHATLYWYRQILGQGPELLVQFQDESVVDDSQLPKDRFSAERLKGVDSTLKIQPAELGDSAMYLCASSRDRPSSYEQYFGPGTRLTVT.

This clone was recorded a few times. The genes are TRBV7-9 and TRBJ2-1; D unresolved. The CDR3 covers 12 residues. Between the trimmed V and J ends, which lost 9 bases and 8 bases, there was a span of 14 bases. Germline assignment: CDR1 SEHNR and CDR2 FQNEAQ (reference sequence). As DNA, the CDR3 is TGTGCCAGTCCCGGGTCTTTGGATGAGCAGTTCTTC. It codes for CASPGSLDEQFF.

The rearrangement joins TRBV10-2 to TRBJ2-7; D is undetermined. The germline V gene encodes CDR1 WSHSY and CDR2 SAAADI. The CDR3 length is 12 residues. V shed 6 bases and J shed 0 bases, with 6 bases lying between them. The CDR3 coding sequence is TGCGCCAGCAGCGGTTTCTCCTACGAGCAGTACTTC. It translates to CASSGFSYEQYF.

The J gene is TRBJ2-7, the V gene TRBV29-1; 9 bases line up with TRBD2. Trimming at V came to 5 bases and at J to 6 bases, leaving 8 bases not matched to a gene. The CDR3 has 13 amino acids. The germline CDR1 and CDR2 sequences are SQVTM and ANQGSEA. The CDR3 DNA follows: TGCAGCGTTTGGGTTAGCGGGAGTTCCGAGCAGTACTTC. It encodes CSVWVSGSSEQYF.

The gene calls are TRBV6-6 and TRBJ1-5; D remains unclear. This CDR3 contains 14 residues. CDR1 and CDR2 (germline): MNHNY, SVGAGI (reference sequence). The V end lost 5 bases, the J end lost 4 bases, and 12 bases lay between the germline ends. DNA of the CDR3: TGTGCCAGCAGTACTAGCGACACAAATCAGCCCCAGCATTTT. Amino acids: CASSTSDTNQPQHF.

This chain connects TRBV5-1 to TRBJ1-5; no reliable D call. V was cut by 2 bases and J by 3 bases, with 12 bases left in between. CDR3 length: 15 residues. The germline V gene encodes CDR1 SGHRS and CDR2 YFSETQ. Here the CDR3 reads CASSLNAENNQPQHF. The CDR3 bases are TGCGCCAGCAGCTTAAATGCGGAGAACAATCAGCCCCAGCATTTT. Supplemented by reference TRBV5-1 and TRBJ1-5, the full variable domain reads KAGVTQTPRYLIKTRGQQVTLSCSPISGHRSVSWYQQTPGQGLQFLFEYFSETQRNKGNFPGRFSGRQFSNSRSEMNVSTLELGDSALYLCASSLNAENNQPQHFGDGTRLSIL.

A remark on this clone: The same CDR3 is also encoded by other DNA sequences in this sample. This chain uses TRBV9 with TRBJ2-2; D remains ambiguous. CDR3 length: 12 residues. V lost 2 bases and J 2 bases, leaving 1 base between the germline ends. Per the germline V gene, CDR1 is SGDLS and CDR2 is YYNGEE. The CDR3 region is CASSVNTGELFF. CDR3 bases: TGTGCCAGCAGCGTTAACACCGGGGAGCTGTTTTTT.

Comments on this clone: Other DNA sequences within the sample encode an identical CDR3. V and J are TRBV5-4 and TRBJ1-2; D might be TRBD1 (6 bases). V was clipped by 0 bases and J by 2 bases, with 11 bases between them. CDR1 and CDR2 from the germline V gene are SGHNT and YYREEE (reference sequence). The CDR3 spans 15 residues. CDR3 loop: CASSLGGAANYGYTF. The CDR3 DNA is TGTGCCAGCAGCTTGGGGGGGGCGGCGAACTATGGCTACACCTTC.

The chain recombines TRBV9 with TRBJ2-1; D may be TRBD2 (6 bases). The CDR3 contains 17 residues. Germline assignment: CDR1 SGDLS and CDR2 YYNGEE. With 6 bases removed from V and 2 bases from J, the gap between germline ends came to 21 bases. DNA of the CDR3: TGTGCCAGCAACGCTGCGTGGGGAGCGGGCACCTACAATGAGCAGTTCTTC. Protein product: CASNAAWGAGTYNEQFF.

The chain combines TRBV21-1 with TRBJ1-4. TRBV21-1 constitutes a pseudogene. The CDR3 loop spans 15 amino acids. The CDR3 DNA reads TGTGCCAGCAGCAAACGGGGGGGGTTAGGCGAAAAACTGTTTTTT. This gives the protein CASSKRGGLGEKLFF.

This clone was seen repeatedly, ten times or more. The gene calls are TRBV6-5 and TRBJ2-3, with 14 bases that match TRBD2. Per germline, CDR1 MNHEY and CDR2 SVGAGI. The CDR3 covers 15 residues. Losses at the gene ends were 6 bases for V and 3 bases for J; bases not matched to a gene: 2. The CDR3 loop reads CASRWTSGRTDTQYF. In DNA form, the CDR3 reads TGTGCCAGCAGGTGGACTAGCGGGAGGACAGATACGCAGTATTTT.

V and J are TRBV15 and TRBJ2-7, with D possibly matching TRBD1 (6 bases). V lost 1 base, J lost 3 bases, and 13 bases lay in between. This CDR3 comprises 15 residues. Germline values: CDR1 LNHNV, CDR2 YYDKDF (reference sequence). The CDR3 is CATSRGPSQGYEQYF. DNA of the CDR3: TGTGCCACCAGCAGAGGCCCCTCACAGGGCTACGAGCAGTACTTC.

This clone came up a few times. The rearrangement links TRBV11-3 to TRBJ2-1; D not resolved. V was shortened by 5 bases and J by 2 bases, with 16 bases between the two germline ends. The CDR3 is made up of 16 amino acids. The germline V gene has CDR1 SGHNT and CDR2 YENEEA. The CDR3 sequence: CASSTQAVGAYNEQFF. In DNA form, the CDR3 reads TGTGCCAGCAGCACCCAAGCTGTAGGCGCCTACAATGAGCAGTTCTTC.